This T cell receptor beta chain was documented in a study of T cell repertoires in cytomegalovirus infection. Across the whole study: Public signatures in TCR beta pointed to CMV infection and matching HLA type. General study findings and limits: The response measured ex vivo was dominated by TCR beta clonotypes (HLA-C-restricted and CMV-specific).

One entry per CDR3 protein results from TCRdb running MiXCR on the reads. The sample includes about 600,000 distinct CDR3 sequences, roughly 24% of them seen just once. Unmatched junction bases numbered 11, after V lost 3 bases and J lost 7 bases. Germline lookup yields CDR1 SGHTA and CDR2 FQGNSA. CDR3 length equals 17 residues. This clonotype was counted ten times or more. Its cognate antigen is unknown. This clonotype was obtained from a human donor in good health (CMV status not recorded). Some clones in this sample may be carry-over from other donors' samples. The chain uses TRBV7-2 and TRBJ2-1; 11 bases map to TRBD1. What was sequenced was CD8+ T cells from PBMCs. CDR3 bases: TGTGCCAGCAGCTTCCCCCAAGGACAGGGGGCGAGGAATGAGCAGTTCTTC. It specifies CASSFPQGQGARNEQFF. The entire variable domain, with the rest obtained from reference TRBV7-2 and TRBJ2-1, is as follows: GAGVSQSPSNKVTEKGKDVELRCDPISGHTALYWYRQSLGQGLEFLIYFQGNSAPDKSGLPSDRFSAERTGGSVSTLTIQRTQQEDSAVYLCASSFPQGQGARNEQFFGPGTRLTVL.